The clone carrying this T cell receptor (beta chain) was observed a handful of times. Antigen unknown. This specimen comes from a study of regulatory T cells in long-lasting Graves disease. Trimming cost V 2 bases and J 4 bases, with 23 bases left between them. In germline, CDR1 is LNHDA, CDR2 SQIVND (reference sequence). The CDR3 contains 18 residues. Noted time point: persistent/refractory GD, antithyroid drugs over 5 years with positive TRAb. After RNA was extracted from PBMCs, the TCR library was made from it. Regarding the study as a whole: It was in persistent disease that TRBV28, TRBJ1-2 and TRBJ2-5 were favored.

Arm-PCR of CDR3 regions and iRepertoire HTBI primers were the basis on which TCR beta libraries were built. Via MiXCR, TCRdb re-called the multiplex PCR reads, giving one row per CDR3 protein. The sample has approximately 440,000 distinct CDR3 sequences, about a quarter seen once. The chain recombines TRBV19 with TRBJ2-5; D is possibly TRBD2 (6 bases). Sample: peripheral blood mononuclear cells (PBMCs), taken when the disease was refractory, from a patient treated with antithyroid drugs. The source of this sequence is a female donor with Graves disease. This CDR3 is CASSISGLPSVGGETQYF. Written as DNA, the CDR3 is TGTGCCAGTAGTATATCCGGTCTGCCTAGCGTCGGAGGAGAGACCCAGTACTTC.